The 8 T cell receptor beta chains below come from one sample, sequenced in a study of blood T cells in healthy people across ages. Using a J-beta primer mix together with a sample-barcoded 5' primer, a second PCR was run for about 6 to 12 cycles. TCRdb reanalysed the 5' RACE reads using MiXCR and keeps one entry per CDR3 protein. This table has about 1.6 million distinct CDR3 sequences, almost 35% appearing once. Sequencing was performed on blood. These receptors were taken from a woman between 25 and 40 years old in good health.

The chain combines TRBV20-1 with TRBJ2-4; D is uncertain. Germline V gene lookup returns CDR1 DFQATT and CDR2 SNEGSKA (reference sequence). The CDR3 loop spans 13 amino acids. V lost 6 bases and J 16 bases, leaving 25 bases between the germline ends. Here the CDR3 DNA reads TGCAGTGCCGCACCCACCTTACTTTACGAGCATTACTTC. The encoded protein is CSAAPTLLYEHYF.

This clonotype was seen at least ten times. This chain uses TRBV29-1 with TRBJ2-6; D is unclear. Between the trimmed V and J ends, which lost 7 bases and 0 bases, there was a span of 16 bases. The CDR3 contains 16 residues. The germline gives CDR1 SQVTM, CDR2 ANQGSEA. The CDR3 spells CSAVVVWGSGANVLTF. The DNA of the CDR3 is TGCAGCGCCGTTGTAGTGTGGGGCTCTGGGGCCAACGTCCTGACTTTC.

This chain links TRBV20-1 with TRBJ2-1; 10 bases agree with TRBD1. The CDR3 totals 17 residues. The germline gives CDR1 DFQATT, CDR2 SNEGSKA (reference sequence). The V segment lost 4 bases and the J segment 7 bases; nucleotides outside the gene matches: 16. CDR3 bases: TGCAGTGCTACGGGCTGGGCTTCGGGACAGGGGAGTAATGAGCAGTTCTTC. Amino acids: CSATGWASGQGSNEQFF.

On this clonotype itself: Here the CDR3 omits its conserved ending phenylalanine or tryptophan, so a read error is the likely source. The genes are TRBV28 and TRBJ2-6; perhaps TRBD2 as D (5 bases). The germline CDR1 and CDR2 sequences are MDHEN and SYDVKM. The CDR3 length is 16 residues. V was cut by 10 bases and J by 2 bases, with 18 bases left in between. This chain's CDR3 is CATRATQSTGANVLTC. In DNA, the CDR3 is TGTGCCACGAGGGCGACACAATCGACTGGGGCCAACGTCCTGACTTGC.

This clonotype was observed at least ten times. The chain couples TRBV6-1 to TRBJ2-1, with D unclear. Germline CDR1 MNHNS, CDR2 SASEGT. V dropped 11 bases and J dropped 6 bases, with 11 bases sitting between them. The CDR3 has 11 amino acids. The CDR3: CAATSRNEQFF. The CDR3 DNA reads TGTGCCGCAACCTCACGCAATGAGCAGTTCTTC.

This clonotype was found a few times. The V and J genes are TRBV5-1 and TRBJ1-2; 7 bases line up with TRBD1. Germline V gene data show CDR1 as SGHRS and CDR2 as YFSETQ. V shed 2 bases and J 3 bases; nucleotides not matched to a gene: 7. The CDR3 totals 15 residues. CDR3 loop: CASSLTGASYYGYTF. In DNA, the CDR3 is TGCGCCAGCAGCTTAACAGGGGCATCGTACTATGGCTACACCTTC.

The chain joins TRBV29-1 to TRBJ1-1; no clear D. The length of the CDR3 is 11 residues. Germline V CDR1 and CDR2: SQVTM, ANQGSEA. Trimming pared 1 base from V and 11 bases from J, leaving 11 bases between. Written as DNA, the CDR3 is TGCAGCGTTGAAGCGGGCACCCGGGCTTTCTTT. This codes for CSVEAGTRAFF.

This chain uses TRBV6-1 with TRBJ2-1, with D hard to call. In germline, CDR1 is MNHNS, CDR2 SASEGT. This CDR3 comprises 15 residues. Trimming stripped 4 bases from V and 0 bases from J, with 10 bases between. CDR3 sequence: CASSAGPNSYNEQFF. CDR3 nucleotide sequence: TGTGCCAGCAGTGCCGGCCCCAACTCCTACAATGAGCAGTTCTTC.